This is a list of T cell receptor beta chains from one sample in a study of blood T cell repertoires in COVID-19. TCRdb's copy holds only in-frame clones and misses some; the assay was immunoSEQ multiplex PCR. The table lists some 160,000 clones, 70% to 90% of them singletons. What was sequenced was PBMCs or T cells enriched from blood (not recorded which). These receptors were obtained from a woman aged 45-65 years who had recovered from COVID-19. Each CDR3 is given without its conserved first and last residue.

j_gene,v_gene,CDR3aa
TRBJ1-5,TRBV7-2,ASSLRGGAGRSNQPQH
TRBJ1-1,TRBV15,ATSTGTANTEAF
TRBJ2-7,TRBV5-4,ASSPSGQGVHEQY
TRBJ1-4,TRBV29-1,SVSGQGNEKLF
TRBJ1-5,TRBV2,ASSEAQRGPQH
TRBJ1-5,TRBV2,ASSGRGRTQPQH
TRBJ1-2,TRBV7-3,ASSLGPSGYGYT
TRBJ1-4,TRBV27,ASSAGTGGKLF
TRBJ1-2,TRBV29-1,SVDQGFSYGYT
TRBJ2-1,TRBV7-3,ASSTYIGGSSYNEQF
TRBJ2-7,TRBV27,ASSLGDIVGQQY
TRBJ1-2,TRBV29-1,SVWASGYT
TRBJ1-1,TRBV9,ASSVQAGRNTEAF
TRBJ2-3,TRBV5-6,ASSLLSGGGTDTQY
TRBJ2-2,TRBV14,ASSRDISTGELF
TRBJ2-3,TRBV6-2/TRBV6-3,ASSDTSTDTQY
TRBJ2-5,TRBV2,ASGTGLQETQY
TRBJ1-1,TRBV7-8,ASSSQGRSEAF